The clone carrying this T cell receptor beta chain has a handful of counts. As yet, its antigen is unknown. These data come from a study of T cell responses to AZD1222 COVID-19 vaccine. Whole-study findings and limits: The study found Spike-specific TCR breadth and depth rose after two AZD1222 doses.

The data were produced by immunoSEQ multiplex PCR, yet TCRdb's version contains in-frame clones alone and is incomplete. This repertoire shows around 45,000 clones, roughly 91% found once; its top ten account for over 35%. Germline values: CDR1 MDHEN, CDR2 SYDVKM. This CDR3 comprises 14 residues. Trimming removed 6 bases from V and 3 bases from J, with 14 bases in between. The TCR was taken from an adult who received the AZD1222 COVID-19 vaccine. This sequence joins TRBV28 and TRBJ1-1; a weak D match, TRBD1 (5 bases). The sequences come from peripheral blood, collected 28 days after the second AZD1222 dose. The CDR3 sequence is CASRIWGADTEAFF. The CDR3 coding sequence is TGTGCCAGCAGGATCTGGGGCGCGGACACTGAAGCTTTCTTT. Together with reference TRBV28 and TRBJ1-1, the CDR3 gives the full variable domain: DVKVTQSSRYLVKRTGEKVFLECVQDMDHENMFWYRQDPGLGLRLIYFSYDVKMKEKGDIPEGYSVSREKKERFSLILESASTNQTSMYLCASRIWGADTEAFFGQGTRLTVV.